This TCR beta chain came from a study of blood T cell repertoires in COVID-19. Study background: The cDNA or gDNA used as material had been derived from T cells, B-cell-depleted T cells, or PBMCs.

V lost 5 bases and J lost 3, with 16 bases in between. Germline V gene data show CDR1 as SEHNR and CDR2 as FQNEAQ (reference sequence). CDR3 length equals 16 residues. Profiling relied on immunoSEQ multiplex PCR, and the TCRdb table lists in-frame clones only, not all of them. The sample shows fewer than 80,000 clones, around nine tenths of them seen only once. This TCR was recovered from an older man with acute or convalescent COVID-19. The sequenced material came from peripheral blood. The chain joins TRBV7-9 to TRBJ2-2; D may be TRBD2 (6 bases). The CDR3 region is CASSPRGREDTGELFF. The CDR3 DNA follows: TGTGCCAGCAGCCCGCGCGGCAGGGAGGACACCGGGGAGCTGTTTTTT.